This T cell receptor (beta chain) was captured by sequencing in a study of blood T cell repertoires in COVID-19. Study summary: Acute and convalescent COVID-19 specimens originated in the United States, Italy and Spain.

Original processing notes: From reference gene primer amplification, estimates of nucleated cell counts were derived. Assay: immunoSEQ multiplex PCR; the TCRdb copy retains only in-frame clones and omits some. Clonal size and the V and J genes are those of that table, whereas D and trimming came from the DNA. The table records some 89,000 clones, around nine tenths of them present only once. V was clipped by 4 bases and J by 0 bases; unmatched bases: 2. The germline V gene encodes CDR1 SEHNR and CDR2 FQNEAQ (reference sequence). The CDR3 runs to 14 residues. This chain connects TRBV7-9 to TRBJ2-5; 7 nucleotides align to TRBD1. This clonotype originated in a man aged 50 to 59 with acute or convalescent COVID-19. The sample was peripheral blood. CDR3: CASSSTGNQETQYF. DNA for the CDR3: TGTGCCAGCAGCTCGACAGGGAACCAAGAGACCCAGTACTTC.